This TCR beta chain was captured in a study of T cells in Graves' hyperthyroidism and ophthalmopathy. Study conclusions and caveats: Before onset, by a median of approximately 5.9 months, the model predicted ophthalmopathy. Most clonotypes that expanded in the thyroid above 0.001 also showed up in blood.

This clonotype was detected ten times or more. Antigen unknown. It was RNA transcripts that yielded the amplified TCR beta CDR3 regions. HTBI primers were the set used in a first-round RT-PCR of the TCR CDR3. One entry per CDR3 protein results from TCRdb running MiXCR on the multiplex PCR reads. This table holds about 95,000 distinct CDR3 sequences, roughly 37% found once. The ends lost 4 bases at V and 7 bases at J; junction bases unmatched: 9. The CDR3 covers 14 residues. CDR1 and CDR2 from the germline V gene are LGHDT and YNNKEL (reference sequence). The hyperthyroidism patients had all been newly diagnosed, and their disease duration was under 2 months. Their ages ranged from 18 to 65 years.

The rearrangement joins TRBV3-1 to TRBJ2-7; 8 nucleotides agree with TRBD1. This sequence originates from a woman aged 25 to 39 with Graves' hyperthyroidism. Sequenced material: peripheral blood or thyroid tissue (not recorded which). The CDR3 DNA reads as TGTGCCAGCAGCCGCCGGACAGGGAGTGGGGAGCAGTACTTC. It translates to CASSRRTGSGEQYF.